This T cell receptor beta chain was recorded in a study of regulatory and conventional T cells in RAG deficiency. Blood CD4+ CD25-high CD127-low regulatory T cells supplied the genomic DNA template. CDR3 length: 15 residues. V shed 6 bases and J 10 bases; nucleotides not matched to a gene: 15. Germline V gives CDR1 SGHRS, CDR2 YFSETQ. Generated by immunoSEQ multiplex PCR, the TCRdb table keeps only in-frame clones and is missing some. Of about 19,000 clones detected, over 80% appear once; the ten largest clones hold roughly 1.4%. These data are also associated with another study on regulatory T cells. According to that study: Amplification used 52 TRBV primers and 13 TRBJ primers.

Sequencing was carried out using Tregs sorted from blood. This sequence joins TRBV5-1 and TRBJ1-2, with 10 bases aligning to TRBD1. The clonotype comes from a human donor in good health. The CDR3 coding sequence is TGCGCCAGCACTCACTCACCGGGACAGGGGTGGGACTACACCTTC. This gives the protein CASTHSPGQGWDYTF.